This T cell receptor beta chain stems from a study of blood T cells in healthy people across ages. General study results and limits: Fewer expanded clones and more diversity marked long-lived versus aged donors. Nothing was known about donor CMV status, and this possibly confounded expanded clonotype changes.

Every donor contributed around 10 milliliters of peripheral blood by blood draw. Total RNA, at least 5 micrograms per sample, came from PBMCs. A remark on this clonotype: Its antigen is as yet unknown.

V shed 7 bases, J shed 11 bases, and the junction held 11 bases outside the gene matches. CDR3 size: 13 residues. Germline lookup yields CDR1 LNHDA and CDR2 SQIVND (reference sequence). Next came a second PCR, run for about 7 to 11 cycles, which used a sample-barcoded 5' primer along with a J-beta primer mix. MiXCR was run by TCRdb on the 5' RACE reads, yielding one entry per CDR3 protein. The sample comprises about 750,000 distinct CDR3 sequences, 53% of which are singletons, and 40% to 50% rests with the top ten. The rearrangement uses TRBV19 and TRBJ2-5; 9 nucleotides match TRBD1. Specimen: blood. This sequence originates from a man at least 80 years old in good health. CDR3 amino acids: CASKMGQGVEQYF. CDR3 coding DNA: TGTGCCAGTAAGATGGGACAGGGAGTAGAGCAGTACTTC.